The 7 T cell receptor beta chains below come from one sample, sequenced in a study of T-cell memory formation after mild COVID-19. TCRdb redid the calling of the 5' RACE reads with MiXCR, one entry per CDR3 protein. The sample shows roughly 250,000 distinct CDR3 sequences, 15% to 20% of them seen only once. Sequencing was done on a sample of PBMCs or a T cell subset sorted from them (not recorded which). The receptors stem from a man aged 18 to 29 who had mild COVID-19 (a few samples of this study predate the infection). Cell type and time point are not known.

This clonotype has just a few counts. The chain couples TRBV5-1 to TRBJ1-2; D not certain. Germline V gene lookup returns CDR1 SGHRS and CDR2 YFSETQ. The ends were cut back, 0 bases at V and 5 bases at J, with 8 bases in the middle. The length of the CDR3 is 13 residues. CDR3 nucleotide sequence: TGCGCCAGCAGCTTGGTGACAAGTTATGGCTACACCTTC. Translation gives CASSLVTSYGYTF.

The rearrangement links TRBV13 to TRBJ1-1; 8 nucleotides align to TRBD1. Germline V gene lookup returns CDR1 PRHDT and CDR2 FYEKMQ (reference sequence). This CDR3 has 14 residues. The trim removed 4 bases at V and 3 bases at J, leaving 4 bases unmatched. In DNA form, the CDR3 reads TGTGCCAGCAGCTCCAGGGGGCCGGACACTGAAGCTTTCTTT. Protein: CASSSRGPDTEAFF. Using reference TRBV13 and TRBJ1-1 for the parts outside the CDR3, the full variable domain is AAGVIQSPRHLIKEKRETATLKCYPIPRHDTVYWYQQGPGQDPQFLISFYEKMQSDKGSIPDRFSAQQFSDYHSELNMSSLELGDSALYFCASSSRGPDTEAFFGQGTRLTVV.

This CDR3 reads CASSKQRDGKTQYF. CDR3 DNA sequence: TGTGCCAGCAGCAAACAACGGGACGGAAAGACCCAGTACTTC. The chain recombines TRBV5-6 with TRBJ2-5; D possibly matches TRBD1 or TRBD2 (5 bases each). The germline V gene has CDR1 SGHDT and CDR2 YYEEEE. This CDR3 has 14 residues. V was trimmed by 4 bases and J by 6 bases, leaving 16 bases between them.

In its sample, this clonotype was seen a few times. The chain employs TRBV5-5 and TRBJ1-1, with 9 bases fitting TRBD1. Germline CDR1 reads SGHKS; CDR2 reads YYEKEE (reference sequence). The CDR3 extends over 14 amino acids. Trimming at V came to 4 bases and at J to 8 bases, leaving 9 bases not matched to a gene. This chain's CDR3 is CASSRYRGQEEAFF. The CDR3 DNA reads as TGTGCCAGCAGCCGTTACAGGGGGCAAGAGGAAGCTTTCTTT.

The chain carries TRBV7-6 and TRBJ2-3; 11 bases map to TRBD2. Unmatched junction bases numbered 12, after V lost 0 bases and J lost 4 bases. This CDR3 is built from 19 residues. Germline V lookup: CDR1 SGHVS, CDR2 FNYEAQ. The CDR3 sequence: CASSLADHFTSGGSDTQYF. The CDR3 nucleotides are TGTGCCAGCAGCTTAGCCGACCACTTTACTAGCGGGGGATCAGATACGCAGTATTTT.

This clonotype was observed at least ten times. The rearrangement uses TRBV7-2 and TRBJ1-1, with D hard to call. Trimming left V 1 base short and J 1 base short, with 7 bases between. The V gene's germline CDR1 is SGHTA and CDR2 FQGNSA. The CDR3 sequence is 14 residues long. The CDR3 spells CASSLVGGNTEAFF. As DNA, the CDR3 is TGTGCCAGCAGCTTAGTCGGCGGGAACACTGAAGCTTTCTTT.

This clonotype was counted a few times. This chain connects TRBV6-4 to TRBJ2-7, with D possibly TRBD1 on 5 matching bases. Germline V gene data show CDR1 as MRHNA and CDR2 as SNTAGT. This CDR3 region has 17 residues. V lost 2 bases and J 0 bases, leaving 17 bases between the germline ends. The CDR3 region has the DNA TGTGCCAGCAGTGACCCAGACCCTCGACAGCTCTCCTACGAGCAGTACTTC. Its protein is CASSDPDPRQLSYEQYF.